These 29 T cell receptor beta chains were sequenced from one sample in a study of post-analysis software for immune sequencing data. No antigens are known for them. Included in the TCR beta cDNA libraries were unique molecular identifiers. One entry per CDR3 protein, called by TCRdb with MiXCR from the PCR reads. The sample lists 500,000 to 600,000 distinct CDR3 sequences; roughly 45% were seen once. Notes on the study in general: Patients showed TRBV5-6, TRBV5-1 and TRBV20-1 among about five TRBV segments more frequent than in controls.

The sample was blood. These receptors came from a girl aged 10-17 years with multiple sclerosis.

DNA for the CDR3: TGTGCCAGCAGCGTAATACACAGGGGAGATACGCAGTATTTT. It translates to CASSVIHRGDTQYF. This chain uses TRBV9 with TRBJ2-3; 7 bases map to TRBD1. The CDR3 covers 14 residues. After removal of 1 base from V and 5 bases from J, the junction contained 4 bases not matched to a gene. The germline CDR1 and CDR2 sequences are SGDLS and YYNGEE.

V gene TRBV29-1 combines with J gene TRBJ2-4; 10 positions match TRBD1. Germline lookup yields CDR1 SQVTM and CDR2 ANQGSEA. J gave up 13 bases and V 4 bases, and 13 bases lay outside the gene matches. This CDR3 has 14 amino acids. The CDR3 region has the DNA TGCAGCGTTGTGCACGGACAGGGGGTTCTCGGGCAGTACTTC. Its protein is CSVVHGQGVLGQYF.

The chain is built from TRBV24-1 and TRBJ2-7; no firm D call. Germline CDR1 KGHDR, CDR2 SFDVKD. CDR3 size: 14 residues. Trimming cost V 2 bases and J 3 bases, with 10 bases left between them. This CDR3 reads CATSDSGRGYEQYF. In DNA form, the CDR3 reads TGTGCCACCAGTGATTCAGGCCGAGGCTACGAGCAGTACTTC.

The chain links TRBV28 to TRBJ2-7; TRBD1 matches at 8 bases. V lost 8 bases to trimming and J lost 3 bases; unmatched junction nucleotides: 6. Germline CDR1 is MDHEN and CDR2 is SYDVKM. The CDR3 totals 13 residues. CDR3 in DNA: TGTGCCAGCCGATCGGACAGGGTCTACGAGCAGTACTTC. Amino acids: CASRSDRVYEQYF.

This clonotype is a singleton in its sample. The junction departs from germline at one end; a sequencing error may be responsible. The J gene is TRBJ2-5, the V gene TRBV20-1; 9 nucleotides agree with TRBD2. Germline values: CDR1 DFQATT, CDR2 SNEGSKA (reference sequence). CDR3 length: 19 amino acids. The CDR3 sequence: CSARGGGASGMSPQGTQYF. Here the CDR3 DNA reads TGCAGTGCTAGAGGAGGGGGGGCTAGCGGGATGAGCCCTCAAGGGACCCAGTACTTC.

This clonotype was seen a few times. The chain uses TRBV6-5 and TRBJ1-1; D unresolved. Germline values: CDR1 MNHEY, CDR2 SVGAGI. The CDR3 is made up of 14 amino acids. V was pared by 0 bases and J by 4 bases, with 9 bases between. CDR3 in DNA: TGTGCCAGCAGTTACTCTTGGGTGAGCACTGAAGCTTTCTTT. Residues: CASSYSWVSTEAFF.

The sample holds a few counts of this clonotype. The chain couples TRBV28 to TRBJ2-1, with D possibly TRBD1 on 6 matching bases. The ends were cut back, 5 bases at V and 7 bases at J, with 18 bases in the middle. The length of the CDR3 is 15 residues. The germline V gene encodes CDR1 MDHEN and CDR2 SYDVKM. The CDR3 loop is CASSRYRVTLNEQFF. In nucleotides, the CDR3 is TGTGCCAGCAGTCGCTACAGGGTGACCCTGAATGAGCAGTTCTTC.

This clonotype turned up a few times. V and J are TRBV10-3 and TRBJ2-7, with 10 bases aligning to TRBD2. Germline CDR1 is ENHRY and CDR2 is SYGVKD. The CDR3 extends over 22 amino acids. Trimming at V came to 3 bases and at J to 4 bases, leaving 27 bases not matched to a gene. CDR3: CAISDDRSVTSGPGTIFYEQYF. CDR3 DNA: TGTGCCATCAGTGATGACAGGTCTGTGACTAGCGGGCCAGGGACTATATTTTACGAGCAGTACTTC.

This clonotype was detected a few times. The chain couples TRBV5-1 to TRBJ2-7, with D unclear. Trimming removed 4 bases from V and 3 bases from J, with 11 bases in between. This CDR3 spans 13 amino acids. The germline CDR1 and CDR2 sequences are SGHRS and YFSETQ. The CDR3 nucleotides are TGCGCCAGCAGCCCCGCAGGCTACTACGAGCAGTACTTC. The encoded protein is CASSPAGYYEQYF.

This rearrangement joins TRBV5-6 to TRBJ1-2, with no clear D. V lost 3 bases and J lost 4, with 13 bases in between. This CDR3 comprises 14 residues. Germline values: CDR1 SGHDT, CDR2 YYEEEE. CDR3 sequence reads: CASSSAGWPYGYTF. CDR3 nucleotides: TGTGCCAGCAGCTCTGCCGGGTGGCCCTATGGCTACACCTTC.

The chain uses TRBV4-2 and TRBJ2-3; 13 bases are shared with TRBD2. Trimming at V came to 0 bases and at J to 5 bases, leaving 8 bases not matched to a gene. The CDR3 spans 18 residues. Germline assignment: CDR1 LGHNA and CDR2 YNFKEQ. CDR3 in amino acids: CASSQDPWTSGSRDTQYF. The CDR3 bases are TGTGCCAGCAGCCAAGATCCCTGGACTAGCGGGAGTAGAGATACGCAGTATTTT.

In its sample, this clonotype was seen a few times. The chain is built from TRBV6-5 and TRBJ2-1; perhaps D is TRBD1 or TRBD2 (5 bases each). The CDR3 consists of 19 residues. The germline V and J ends were trimmed by 4 bases and 5 bases, with 27 bases remaining between them. Germline CDR1 reads MNHEY; CDR2 reads SVGAGI. Here the CDR3 reads CASSSGPERGPRYHNEQFF. CDR3 DNA sequence: TGTGCCAGCAGTTCCGGTCCCGAGAGGGGACCTCGGTACCACAATGAGCAGTTCTTC.

CDR3 sequence (DNA): TGTGCCAGCAGCCTAGGACCTTCGAACACCGGGGAGCTGTTTTTT. This sequence encodes CASSLGPSNTGELFF. The chain employs TRBV4-2 and TRBJ2-2; D call uncertain. Per the germline V gene, CDR1 is LGHNA and CDR2 is YNFKEQ. V dropped 4 bases and J dropped 0 bases, with 9 bases sitting between them. This CDR3 has 15 amino acids.

This clonotype was counted between two and nine times. This chain uses TRBV29-1 with TRBJ2-5; 8 bases match TRBD1. CDR1 SQVTM and CDR2 ANQGSEA come from the germline V gene. CDR3 length: 12 amino acids. The V and J ends lost 7 bases and 5 bases, in that order; junction bases with no gene match: 6. Written as DNA, the CDR3 is TGCAGCGGGCGGACAGGGCGGGAGACCCAGTACTTC. Translating it yields CSGRTGRETQYF.

The chain links TRBV7-6 to TRBJ2-1; perhaps TRBD1 as D (6 bases). Germline-derived CDR1 and CDR2 are SGHVS and FNYEAQ. The CDR3 has 13 amino acids. The V end was cut by 2 bases, the J end by 10 bases, with 12 bases between. The CDR3 DNA reads TGTGCCAGCAGCTTAACAATACAGGGAGAGCAGTTCTTC. Translation gives CASSLTIQGEQFF.

The chain joins TRBV12-3 or TRBV12-4 to TRBJ2-4; D is possibly TRBD1 or TRBD2 (5 bases each). The CDR3 is 12 residues long. The ends were cut back, 5 bases at V and 8 bases at J, with 10 bases in the middle. The CDR3 reads CASSGTSDIQYF. The DNA of the CDR3 is TGTGCCAGCAGTGGGACCTCGGACATTCAGTACTTC.

This rearrangement joins TRBV20-1 to TRBJ2-6, with D unresolved. V was trimmed by 7 bases and J by 0 bases, leaving 7 bases between them. Germline CDR1 and CDR2: DFQATT and SNEGSKA (reference sequence). CDR3 length equals 13 residues. The CDR3 loop is CSDSLSGANVLTF. The CDR3 DNA is TGCAGTGATAGCCTCTCTGGGGCCAACGTCCTGACTTTC.

The chain uses TRBV12-3 or TRBV12-4 and TRBJ2-1; D remains ambiguous. The V and J ends lost 8 bases and 3 bases respectively, with 14 bases between them. The CDR3 totals 14 residues. The CDR3 reads CASQQGAFYNEQFF. Written as DNA, the CDR3 is TGTGCCAGCCAACAAGGAGCCTTCTACAATGAGCAGTTCTTC.

The V gene is TRBV12-3 or TRBV12-4, the J gene TRBJ2-1, with 10 bases aligning to TRBD1. The trim removed 6 bases at V and 8 bases at J, leaving 4 bases unmatched. This CDR3 region has 13 residues. The CDR3 here is CASRTGGTHEQFF. CDR3 in DNA: TGTGCCAGCAGGACAGGGGGCACGCATGAGCAGTTCTTC.

The V and J genes are TRBV2 and TRBJ2-1, with TRBD2 matching 9 bases. V shed 0 bases, J shed 4 bases, and the junction held 13 bases outside the gene matches. CDR3 length: 19 residues. Germline CDR1 and CDR2: SNHLY and FYNNEI. CDR3 DNA: TGTGCCAGCAGTGAAGCGCTTAGTTGGGCTAGCGGGGAGTACAATGAGCAGTTCTTC. It yields the protein CASSEALSWASGEYNEQFF.

This clonotype has only a few counts. CDR3 bases: TGTGCCATCAGTGACTATGGTGGCGGGAGAGTAGAGACGCAGTATTTT. Residues: CAISDYGGGRVETQYF. The chain uses TRBV10-3 and TRBJ2-3; 7 nucleotides agree with TRBD2. This CDR3 spans 16 amino acids. Germline loops: CDR1 ENHRY, CDR2 SYGVKD. V was clipped by 3 bases and J by 9 bases; unmatched bases: 15.

This clonotype has just a few counts. V and J are TRBV24-1 and TRBJ2-1; 7 bases fit TRBD2. This CDR3 contains 18 residues. CDR1 KGHDR and CDR2 SFDVKD come from the germline V gene. V shed 4 bases and J 4 bases; nucleotides not matched to a gene: 15. The CDR3 DNA reads as TGTGCCACCAGTGAGCCCGGGCGTCGCGGGAGTCATTACAATGAGCAGTTCTTC. Its translation: CATSEPGRRGSHYNEQFF.

This chain joins TRBV12-3 or TRBV12-4 and TRBJ1-2; D unresolved. This CDR3 is built from 14 residues. Trimming removed 1 base at V and 4 bases at J, with 10 bases between. The CDR3 loop is CASSLDPRSYGYTF. CDR3 bases: TGTGCCAGCAGTTTAGACCCCAGGAGCTATGGCTACACCTTC.

This clonotype was seen a handful of times. The chain couples TRBV27 to TRBJ2-5; 7 bases are shared with TRBD1. The V and J ends lost 3 bases and 4 bases, in that order; junction bases with no gene match: 11. This CDR3 is built from 16 residues. Germline CDR1 and CDR2: MNHEY and SMNVEV (reference sequence). CDR3 DNA sequence: TGTGCCAGCAGTTTTCGATACGGGTCAGGGGGAGAGACCCAGTACTTC. This encodes CASSFRYGSGGETQYF.

The rearrangement links TRBV4-1 to TRBJ1-1; perhaps TRBD1 as D (6 bases). The V end was cut by 2 bases, the J end by 1 base, with 11 bases between. Per the germline V gene, CDR1 is MGHRA and CDR2 is YSYEKL. This CDR3 comprises 15 residues. Here the CDR3 reads CASSQLGQKNTEAFF. The CDR3 DNA reads TGCGCCAGCAGCCAACTCGGACAGAAGAACACTGAAGCTTTCTTT.

The chain is built from TRBV12-3 or TRBV12-4 and TRBJ1-2, with D hard to call. The CDR3 has 12 amino acids. With 7 bases removed from V and 8 bases from J, the gap between germline ends came to 14 bases. The CDR3 region is CASTSGIVGYTF. The CDR3 nucleotides are TGTGCCAGCACCTCGGGAATAGTCGGCTACACCTTC.

The chain is built from TRBV5-1 and TRBJ1-4, with TRBD1 as a possible D gene (6 bases). CDR1 is SGHRS, CDR2 YFSETQ, per germline. V dropped 7 bases and J dropped 5 bases, with 18 bases sitting between them. The CDR3 runs 15 residues. This chain's CDR3 is CASRRADSRNEKLFF. CDR3 bases: TGCGCCAGCCGGAGGGCGGACAGCCGAAATGAAAAACTGTTTTTT.

The genes are TRBV11-3 and TRBJ2-1, with unresolved D. The CDR3 consists of 17 residues. Germline V gene data show CDR1 as SGHNT and CDR2 as YENEEA. V was cut by 8 bases and J by 0 bases, with 20 bases left in between. CDR3 in DNA: TGTGCCAGCCGGAACCTTTGGAGCTCCAGCTCCTACAATGAGCAGTTCTTC. Protein product: CASRNLWSSSSYNEQFF.

The chain recombines TRBV27 with TRBJ2-1, with D perhaps given as TRBD1 or TRBD2 (5 bases each). Trimming removed 5 bases from V and 13 bases from J, with 27 bases in between. The CDR3 runs 16 residues. In germline, CDR1 is MNHEY, CDR2 SMNVEV (reference sequence). The CDR3 DNA sequence: TGTGCCAGCAGTGGGACCCGGGGAGCTCTCCGCGGTGAACAGTTCTTC. The encoded protein is CASSGTRGALRGEQFF.